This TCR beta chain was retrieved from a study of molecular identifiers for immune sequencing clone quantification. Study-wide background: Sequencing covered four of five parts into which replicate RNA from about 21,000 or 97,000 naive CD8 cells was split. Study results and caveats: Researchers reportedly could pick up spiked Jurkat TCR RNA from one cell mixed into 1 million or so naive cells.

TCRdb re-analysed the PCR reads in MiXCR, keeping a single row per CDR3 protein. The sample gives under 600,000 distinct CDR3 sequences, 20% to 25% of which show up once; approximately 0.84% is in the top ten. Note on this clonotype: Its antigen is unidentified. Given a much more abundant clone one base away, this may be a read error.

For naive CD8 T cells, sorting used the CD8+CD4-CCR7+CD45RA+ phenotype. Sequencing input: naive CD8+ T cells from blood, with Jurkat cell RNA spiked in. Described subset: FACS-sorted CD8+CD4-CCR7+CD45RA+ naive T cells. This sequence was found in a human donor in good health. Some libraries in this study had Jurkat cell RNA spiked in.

The CDR3 spells CAAPYTLLAKNIQYF. DNA for the CDR3: TGTGCCGCCCCCTACACCCTGTTAGCCAAAAACATTCAGTACTTC. The chain recombines TRBV24-1 with TRBJ2-4; D gene uncertain. The germline V and J ends were trimmed by 12 bases and 0 bases, with 17 bases remaining between them. Germline V gene data show CDR1 as KGHDR and CDR2 as SFDVKD. There are 15 residues in the CDR3.